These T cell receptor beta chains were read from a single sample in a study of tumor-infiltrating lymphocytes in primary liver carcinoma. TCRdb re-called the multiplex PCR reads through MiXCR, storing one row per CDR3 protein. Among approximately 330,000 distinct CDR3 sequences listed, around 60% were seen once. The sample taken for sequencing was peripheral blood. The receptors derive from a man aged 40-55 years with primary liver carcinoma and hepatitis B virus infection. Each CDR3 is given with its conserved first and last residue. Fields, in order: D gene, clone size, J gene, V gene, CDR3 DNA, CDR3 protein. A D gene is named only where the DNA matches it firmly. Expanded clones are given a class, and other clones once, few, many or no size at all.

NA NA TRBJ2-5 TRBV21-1 TGTGCCAGCAGCCCCCGTGCGGAGGCTGATCGTGCGGAGACCCAGTACTTC CASSPRAEADRAETQYF
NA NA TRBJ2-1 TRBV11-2 TGTGCCAGCAGTCCAGACTACGATGGGCAGTTCTTC CASSPDYDGQFF
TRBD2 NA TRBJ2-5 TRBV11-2 TGTGCCAGCAGCTTTCTCGGGGGGGGAGAGACCCAGTACTTC CASSFLGGGETQYF
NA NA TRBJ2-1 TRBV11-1 TGTGCCAGCAGCTTATGTGGAGGGTTAGCCTGGGGTGAGCAGTTCTTC CASSLCGGLAWGEQFF
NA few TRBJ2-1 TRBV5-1 TGCGCCAGCAGCTCCCCAGAGCGGTACAATGAGCAGTTCTTC CASSSPERYNEQFF
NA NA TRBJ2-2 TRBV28 TGTGCCAGCAGTTACTACTTCGAGGGAGAGACCGACACCGGGGAGCTGTTTTTT CASSYYFEGETDTGELFF
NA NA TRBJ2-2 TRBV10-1 TGCGCCAGCAGTGACCAACCGGTAAAAAAGGGCACCGGGGAGCTGTTTTTT CASSDQPVKKGTGELFF
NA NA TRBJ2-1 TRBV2 TGTGCCACCAGTGAAGCCCCTACTGGGGGACCCTACAATGAGCAGTTCTTC CATSEAPTGGPYNEQFF
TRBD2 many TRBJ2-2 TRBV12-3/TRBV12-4 TGTGCCAGCCTGAGGACAGGGGTACTAGCGGGAGGGCCCAACACCGGGGAGCTGTTTTTT CASLRTGVLAGGPNTGELFF
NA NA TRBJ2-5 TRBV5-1 TGCGCCAGCAGAATCCTTCGAGGGCCAGAGGAGACCCAGTACTTC CASRILRGPEETQYF
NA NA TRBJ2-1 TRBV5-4 TGTGCCAGCAGCGTGAGGCGCCCCGACAATGAGCAGTTCTTC CASSVRRPDNEQFF
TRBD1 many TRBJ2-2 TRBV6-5 TGTGCCAGCAGGGACATAGGGACAGGGAAGACCGGGGAGCTGTTTTTT CASRDIGTGKTGELFF
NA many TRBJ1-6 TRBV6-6 TGTGCCAGCAGGTCAAACAGGGAGGGGGATAATTCACCCCTCCACTTT CASRSNREGDNSPLHF
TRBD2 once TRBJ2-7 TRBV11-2 TGTGCCAGTAGCTTAGTCCCCGGGGCTAGCGGGAGGGAGCGTGAGCATTACTTC CASSLVPGASGREREHYF
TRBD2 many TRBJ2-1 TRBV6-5 TGTGCCAGCAGTTACGGGCCGGCGGGAGACGGATCCTACAATGAGCAGTTCTTC CASSYGPAGDGSYNEQFF
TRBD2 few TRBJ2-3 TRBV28 TGTGCCAGCAGAAGACTAGCGAGCACAGATACGCAGTATTTT CASRRLASTDTQYF
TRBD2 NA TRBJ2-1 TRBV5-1 TGCGCCAGCAGCCTGAGCGGGACTACCTACAATGAGCAGTTCTTC CASSLSGTTYNEQFF
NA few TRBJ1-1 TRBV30 TGTGCCTGGAGTGCCCGACAACCCGCGAACACTGAAGCTTTCTTT CAWSARQPANTEAFF
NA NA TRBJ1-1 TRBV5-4 TGTGCCAGCAGCTTCGCCAGGGCGAACAGTGAAGCTTTCTTT CASSFARANSEAFF
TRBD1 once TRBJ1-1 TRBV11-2 TGTGCCAGCATCTCGGGACAGTTTAGCACTGAAGCTTTCTTT CASISGQFSTEAFF
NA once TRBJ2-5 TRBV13 TGTGCCAGCAGCACCAGGCTAGGAGGAGAGACCCAGTACTTC CASSTRLGGETQYF
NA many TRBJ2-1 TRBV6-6 TGTGCCAGCAGTGTTGTCTCCTACAATGAGCAGTTCTTC CASSVVSYNEQFF
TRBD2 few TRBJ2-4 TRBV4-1 TGCGCCAGCAGCCAAGATCCCGGGACTAGCGGGAGGGATGGCAAAAACATTCAGTACTTC CASSQDPGTSGRDGKNIQYF
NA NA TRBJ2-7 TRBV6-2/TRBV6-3 TGTGCCAGCGGTTACCACACGGACAGTTTCTACGAGCAGTACTTC CASGYHTDSFYEQYF
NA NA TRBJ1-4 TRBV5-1 TGCGCCAGCAGCTTGGATGGGCGGCCGAATGAAAAACTGTTTTTT CASSLDGRPNEKLFF
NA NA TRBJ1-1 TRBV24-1 TGTGCCACCAGGGACGCAGGTACTGAAGCTTTCTTT CATRDAGTEAFF
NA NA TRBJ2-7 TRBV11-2 TGTGCCAGCGGCGGTGGGAGAGGCTACGAGCAATACTTC CASGGGRGYEQYF
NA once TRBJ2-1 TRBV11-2 TGTGATAGCAGCTTAGATCAGGTACTGAGACATGAGCAGTTCTTC CDSSLDQVLRHEQFF
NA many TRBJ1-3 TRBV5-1 TGTGCCAGCAGTTTGGGTTCCTCTGGAAACACCATATATTTT CASSLGSSGNTIYF
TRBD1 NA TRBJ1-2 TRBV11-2 TGTACCACCAGCTTAGACGGGACAGGGGGCTATGGCTACACCTTC CTTSLDGTGGYGYTF
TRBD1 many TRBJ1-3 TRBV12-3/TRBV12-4 TGTGCCAGCAGAAGACAGGGGGCTGGAAACACCATATATTTT CASRRQGAGNTIYF
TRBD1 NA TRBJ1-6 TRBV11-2 TGTGCCAGCAGCCCTGGCTGGACAGGAATCTATAATTCACCCCTCCACTTT CASSPGWTGIYNSPLHF
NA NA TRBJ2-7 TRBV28 TGTGCCAGCAGGCCGGGCCATGACTACGAGAAGTACTTC CASRPGHDYEKYF
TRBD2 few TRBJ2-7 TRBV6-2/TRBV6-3 TGTGCCAGCAGCCCAATCGGACTAGCGGGAGAATTTCGCCCCTACGAGCAGTACTTC CASSPIGLAGEFRPYEQYF
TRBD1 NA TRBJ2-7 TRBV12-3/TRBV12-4 TGTCCCAGTCAGCGAGGGACAGGGACCCACGAGCAGAACTTC CPSQRGTGTHEQNF
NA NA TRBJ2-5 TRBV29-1 TGCAGCGTTGAGGTAACAGGGGCGGGAGAGATCCAGTACTTC CSVEVTGAGEIQYF
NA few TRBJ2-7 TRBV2 TGTGCCAGCAGTCGTAGCTCCTACGAGCAGTACTTC CASSRSSYEQYF
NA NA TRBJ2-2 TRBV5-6 TGTGCCAGCAGCCTGGACCTCATTGGGGAGCTGTTTTTT CASSLDLIGELFF
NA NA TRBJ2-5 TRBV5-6 TGTGCCAGCAGCTTTTTGGGGGTCGGGGAGACCCAGTACTTC CASSFLGVGETQYF
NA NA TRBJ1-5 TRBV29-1 TGCAGCGTCACCGAAGGACGAACCGGTCAGCCCCAGCATTTT CSVTEGRTGQPQHF
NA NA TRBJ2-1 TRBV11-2 TGTGCCAGCAACTTAGGAAGCAGTTCCTACAATGAGCAGTTCTTC CASNLGSSSYNEQFF
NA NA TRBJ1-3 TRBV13 TGTGCCAGCAGCTTAGGCCTCACTGGAAACACCGTATATTTT CASSLGLTGNTVYF
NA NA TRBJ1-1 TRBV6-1 TGCGCCAGCAGCCTTCCACCCTGCACTGAAGCTTTCTTT CASSLPPCTEAFF
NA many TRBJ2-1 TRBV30 TGTGCCTGGAGTGTACAGAGCGCAGCCTACAATGAGCAGTTCTTC CAWSVQSAAYNEQFF
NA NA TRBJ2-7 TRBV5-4 TGTGCCAGCAGCTTGCAGCCTAGCTACGAGCAGTACTTC CASSLQPSYEQYF
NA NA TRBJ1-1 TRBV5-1 TGCGCCAGCAGCTTGGCCGGAGAGGCGAACACTGAAACTTTCTTT CASSLAGEANTETFF
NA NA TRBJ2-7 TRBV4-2 TGTACCAGCAGCCAAGATGCTAGTCCATACGAGCAGTACTTC CTSSQDASPYEQYF
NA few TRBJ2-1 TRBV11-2 TGTGCCAGCAGCTTAGCAGTGGGTTTAAGCTCCTACAATGAGCAATCCTTC CASSLAVGLSSYNEQSF
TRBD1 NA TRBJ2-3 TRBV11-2 TGTACCAGCTGCTTCGGACAGGGGTTAAGCACAGATACGCAGTATTTT CTSCFGQGLSTDTQYF
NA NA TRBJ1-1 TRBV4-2 TGCGCCAGCAGCCCAGCAAGTCAGAACACTGAAGCTTTCTTT CASSPASQNTEAFF
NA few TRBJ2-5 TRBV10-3 TGTGCCATTGGTCCGGAACTCGGGGAGACCCAGTACTTC CAIGPELGETQYF
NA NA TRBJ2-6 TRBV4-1 TGTGCCACCAGAGTGTCCGCGGGTAGGTCCCGAGTTGATAGGAGGGCCAACGTCCTGACTTTC CATRVSAGRSRVDRRANVLTF
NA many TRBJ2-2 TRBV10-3 TGTGCCATCAGCCACGACGGGCCCCGGGGGAACACCGGGGAGCTGTTTTTT CAISHDGPRGNTGELFF
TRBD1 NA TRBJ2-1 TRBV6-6 TGTGCCAGCAGACCCGGGACAGCCTACAATGAGCAGTTCTTC CASRPGTAYNEQFF
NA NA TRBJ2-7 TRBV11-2 TGTGCCAGTAGCTTAGTGGGGCAGGGTTATTCGCCCTGCGAGCAGTATTTC CASSLVGQGYSPCEQYF
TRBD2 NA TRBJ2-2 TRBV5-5 TGTGCCAGCAGCTTGAATATCCTAGCGGGAGTAATAAGGACCGGGGAGCCGTTTTTT CASSLNILAGVIRTGEPFF
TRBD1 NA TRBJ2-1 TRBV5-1 TGCGCCAGCAGCTTGGAACTGGGACAGGGGGAATTCTTC CASSLELGQGEFF
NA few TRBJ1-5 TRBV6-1 TGTGCCAGCAGTGAACGGGGCCCCGCCCAGCATTTT CASSERGPAQHF
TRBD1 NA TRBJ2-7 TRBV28 TGTGCCAGCAGTCGGGGGGGACAGGGGGATTACGAGCAGTACTTC CASSRGGQGDYEQYF